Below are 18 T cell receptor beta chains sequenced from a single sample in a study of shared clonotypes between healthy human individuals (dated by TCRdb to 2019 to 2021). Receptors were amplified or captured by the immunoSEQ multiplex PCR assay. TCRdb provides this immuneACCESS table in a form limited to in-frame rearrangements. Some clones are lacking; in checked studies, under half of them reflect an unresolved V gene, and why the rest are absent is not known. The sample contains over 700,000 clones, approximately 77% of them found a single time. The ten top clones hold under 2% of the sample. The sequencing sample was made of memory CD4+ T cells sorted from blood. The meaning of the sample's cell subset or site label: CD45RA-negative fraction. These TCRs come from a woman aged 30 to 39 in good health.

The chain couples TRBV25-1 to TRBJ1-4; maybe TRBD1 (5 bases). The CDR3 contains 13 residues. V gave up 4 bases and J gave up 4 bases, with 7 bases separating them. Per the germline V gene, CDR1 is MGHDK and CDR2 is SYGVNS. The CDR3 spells CASSGQFNEKLFF. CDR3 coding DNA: TGTGCCAGCAGTGGACAGTTTAATGAAAAACTGTTTTTT.

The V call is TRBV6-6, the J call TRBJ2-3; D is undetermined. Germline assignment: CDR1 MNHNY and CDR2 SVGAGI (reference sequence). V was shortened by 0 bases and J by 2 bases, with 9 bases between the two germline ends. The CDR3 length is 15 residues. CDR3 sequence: CASSYSEYSTDTQYF. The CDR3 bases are TGTGCCAGCAGTTACTCGGAGTACTCCACAGATACGCAGTATTTT.

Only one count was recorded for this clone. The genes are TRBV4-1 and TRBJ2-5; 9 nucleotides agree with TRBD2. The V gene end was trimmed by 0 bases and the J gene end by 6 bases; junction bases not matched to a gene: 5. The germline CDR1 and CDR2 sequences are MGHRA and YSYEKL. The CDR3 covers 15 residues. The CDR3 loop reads CASSQEWLAGKTQYF. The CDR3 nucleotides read TGCGCCAGCAGCCAAGAGTGGCTAGCGGGAAAGACCCAGTACTTC.

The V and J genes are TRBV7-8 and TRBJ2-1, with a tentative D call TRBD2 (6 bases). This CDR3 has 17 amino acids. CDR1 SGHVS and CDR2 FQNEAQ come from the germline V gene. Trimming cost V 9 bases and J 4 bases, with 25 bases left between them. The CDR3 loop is CASKTLGGSNFYNEQFF. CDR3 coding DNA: TGTGCCAGTAAAACGTTGGGGGGTTCTAACTTTTACAATGAGCAGTTCTTC.

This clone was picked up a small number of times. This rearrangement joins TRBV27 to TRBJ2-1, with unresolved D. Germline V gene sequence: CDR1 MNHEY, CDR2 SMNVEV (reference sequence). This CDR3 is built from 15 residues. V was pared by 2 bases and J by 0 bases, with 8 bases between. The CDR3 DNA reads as TGTGCCAGCAGTTTAATACCGAGCTCCTACAATGAGCAGTTCTTC. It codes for CASSLIPSSYNEQFF.

The chain's CDR3 is CASRLSWAGGEKLFF. CDR3 nucleotides: TGTGCCAGCAGGCTAAGCTGGGCTGGGGGGGAAAAACTGTTTTTT. The chain couples TRBV2 to TRBJ1-4; the D gene is possibly TRBD1 (5 bases). The CDR3 length is 15 residues. The V and J ends lost 6 bases and 8 bases respectively, with 19 bases between them. Germline CDR1 SNHLY, CDR2 FYNNEI. Variable domain in full (rest from reference TRBV2 and TRBJ1-4): EPEVTQTPSHQVTQMGQEVILRCVPISNHLYFYWYRQILGQKVEFLVSFYNNEISEKSEIFDDQFSVERPDGSNFTLKIRSTKLEDSAMYFCASRLSWAGGEKLFFGSGTQLSVL.

The CDR3 here is CASSFSTSGRASEQYF. The CDR3 DNA reads as TGCGCCAGCAGCTTTTCAACTAGCGGGAGAGCGAGCGAGCAGTACTTC. The chain recombines TRBV5-1 with TRBJ2-7; 11 nucleotides line up with TRBD2. The V gene end was trimmed by 2 bases and the J gene end by 6 bases; junction bases not matched to a gene: 10. Germline CDR1 SGHRS, CDR2 YFSETQ. The CDR3 is 16 residues long.

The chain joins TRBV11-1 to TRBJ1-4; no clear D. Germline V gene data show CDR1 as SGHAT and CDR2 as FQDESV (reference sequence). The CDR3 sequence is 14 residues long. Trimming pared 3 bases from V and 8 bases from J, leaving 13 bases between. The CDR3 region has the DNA TGTGCCAGCAGCTTCGGAGTAACAAACGAAAAACTGTTTTTT. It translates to CASSFGVTNEKLFF.

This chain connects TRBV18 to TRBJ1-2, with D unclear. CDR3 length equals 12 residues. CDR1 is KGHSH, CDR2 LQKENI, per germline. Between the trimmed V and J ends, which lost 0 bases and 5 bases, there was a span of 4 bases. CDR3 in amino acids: CASSPPGYGYTF. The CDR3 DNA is TGTGCCAGCTCACCACCGGGTTATGGCTACACCTTC.

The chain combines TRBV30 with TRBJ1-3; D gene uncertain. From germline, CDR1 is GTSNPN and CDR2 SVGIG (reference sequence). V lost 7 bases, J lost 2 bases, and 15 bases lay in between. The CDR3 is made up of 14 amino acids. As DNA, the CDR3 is TGTGCCTTTAGCTTTGTCGGCACTGGAAACACCATATATTTT. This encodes CAFSFVGTGNTIYF.

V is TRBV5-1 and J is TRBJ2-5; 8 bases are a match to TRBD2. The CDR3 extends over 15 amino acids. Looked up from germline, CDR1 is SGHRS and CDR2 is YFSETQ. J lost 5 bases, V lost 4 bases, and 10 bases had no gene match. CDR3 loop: CASSDGTRGGETQYF. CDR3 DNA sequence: TGCGCCAGCAGCGACGGGACTAGGGGGGGCGAGACCCAGTACTTC.

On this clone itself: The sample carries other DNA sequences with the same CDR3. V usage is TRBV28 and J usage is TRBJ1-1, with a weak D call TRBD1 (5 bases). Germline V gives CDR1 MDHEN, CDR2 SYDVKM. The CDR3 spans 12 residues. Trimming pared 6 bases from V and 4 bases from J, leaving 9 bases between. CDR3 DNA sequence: TGTGCCAGCAGCCGAGGGACCACTGAAGCTTTCTTT. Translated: CASSRGTTEAFF.

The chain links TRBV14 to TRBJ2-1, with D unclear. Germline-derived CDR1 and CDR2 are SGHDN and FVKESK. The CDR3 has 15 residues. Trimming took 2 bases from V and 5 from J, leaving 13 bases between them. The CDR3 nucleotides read TGTGCCAGCAGCCAAACACCCCATGTCGACAATGAGCAGTTCTTC. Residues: CASSQTPHVDNEQFF.

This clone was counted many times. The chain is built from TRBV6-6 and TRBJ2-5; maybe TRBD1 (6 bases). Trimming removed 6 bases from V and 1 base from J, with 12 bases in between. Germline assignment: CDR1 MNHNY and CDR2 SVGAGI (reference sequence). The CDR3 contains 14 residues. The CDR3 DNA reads TGTGCCAGCAGGAGACGGACAGCCCAAGAGACCCAGTACTTC. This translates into CASRRRTAQETQYF.

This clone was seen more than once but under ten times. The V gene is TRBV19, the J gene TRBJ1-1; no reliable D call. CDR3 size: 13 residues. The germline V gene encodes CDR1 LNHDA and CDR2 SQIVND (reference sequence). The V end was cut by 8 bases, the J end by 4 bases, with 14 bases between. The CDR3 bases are TGTGCCAGTTTTTCCCGGCCGGGCACTGAAGCTTTCTTT. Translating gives CASFSRPGTEAFF.

CDR3 protein: CASSDAGSGEQFF. DNA of the CDR3: TGTGCCAGCAGCGACGCAGGGTCGGGTGAGCAGTTCTTC. This chain uses TRBV9 with TRBJ2-1, with D possibly being TRBD1 (5 bases). Per the germline V gene, CDR1 is SGDLS and CDR2 is YYNGEE. Trimming took off 3 bases at V and 9 bases at J, with 13 bases between the two ends. This CDR3 is built from 13 residues.

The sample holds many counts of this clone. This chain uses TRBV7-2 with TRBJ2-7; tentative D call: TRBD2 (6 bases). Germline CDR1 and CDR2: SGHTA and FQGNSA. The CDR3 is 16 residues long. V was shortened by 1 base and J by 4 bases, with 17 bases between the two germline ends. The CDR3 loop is CASSLVPSVSRYEQYF. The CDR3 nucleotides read TGTGCCAGCAGCTTAGTACCTAGCGTCTCTAGGTACGAGCAGTACTTC. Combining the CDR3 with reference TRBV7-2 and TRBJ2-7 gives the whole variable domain GAGVSQSPSNKVTEKGKDVELRCDPISGHTALYWYRQSLGQGLEFLIYFQGNSAPDKSGLPSDRFSAERTGGSVSTLTIQRTQQEDSAVYLCASSLVPSVSRYEQYFGPGTRLTVT.

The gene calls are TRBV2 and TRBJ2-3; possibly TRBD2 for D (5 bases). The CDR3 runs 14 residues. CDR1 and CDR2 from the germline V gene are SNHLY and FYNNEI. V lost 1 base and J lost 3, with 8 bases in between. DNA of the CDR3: TGTGCCAGCAGTGAAGGGTCGGGGACAGATACGCAGTATTTT. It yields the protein CASSEGSGTDTQYF.